Given below is one T cell receptor (beta chain) in context. What it binds is not known. This CDR3 region has 14 residues. Per the germline V gene, CDR1 is SNHLY and CDR2 is FYNNEI. Trimming stripped 5 bases from V and 1 base from J, with 10 bases between. Sequencing used immunoSEQ multiplex PCR; TCRdb keeps in-frame clones, though not all of them. Among 80,000 to 95,000 clones listed, about 91% were seen once. This sample was included in a study of identifying expanded T cells in peripheral blood. Findings of the study overall: Over around two and four weeks, about 15 and 19 clones changed, versus around 1.3 between replicates. Clone count variance between approximately two-week samples rose with total template count.

No infections or other immune events were documented during collection. The clonotype comes from a person aged 18 to 70 in good health. The sequenced material came from blood. The rearrangement joins TRBV2 to TRBJ2-3; D is unclear. Written as DNA, the CDR3 is TGTGCCAGCAGTTTCGATTTAGGCACAGATACGCAGTATTTT. Translating gives CASSFDLGTDTQYF.